These T cell receptor beta chains were read from a single sample in a study of T cells in Graves' hyperthyroidism and ophthalmopathy. In TCRdb, the multiplex PCR reads were re-called with MiXCR into one record per CDR3 protein. The table has hundreds of thousands of distinct CDR3 sequences, around 14% seen once. Sequenced: blood. The receptors were sampled from a woman in her twenties or thirties with Graves' hyperthyroidism. The CDR3 runs from the conserved cysteine through the conserved F or W. D genes are given only for firm matches. Some rows have no size entry. The others give once, few or many, or a class for an expanded clone.

D: TRBD2
V: TRBV15
size: few
J: TRBJ2-2
DNA: TGTGCCACCAGCAGAGATCCGGGGAGGGGAACCGGGGAGCTGTTTTTT
CDR3: CATSRDPGRGTGELFF

D: TRBD2
V: TRBV20-1
size: few
J: TRBJ2-3
DNA: TGCAGTGCTAGACTAGCGGGGAGCACAGATACGCAGTATTTT
CDR3: CSARLAGSTDTQYF

D: -
V: TRBV6-1
size: -
J: TRBJ2-1
DNA: TGTGCCAGCCGGACCCCCTCGGCCTCCTACAATGAGCAGTTCTTC
CDR3: CASRTPSASYNEQFF

D: TRBD1
V: TRBV9
size: few
J: TRBJ1-1
DNA: TGTGCCAGCAGCGAAGCGACCGGGACAGCGAACACTGAAGCTTTCTTT
CDR3: CASSEATGTANTEAFF

D: -
V: TRBV12-3/TRBV12-4
size: many
J: TRBJ2-1
DNA: TGTGCCAGCAGTCCTGACGCCGGCTTTTTTGAGCAGTTCTTC
CDR3: CASSPDAGFFEQFF

D: TRBD1
V: TRBV27
size: many
J: TRBJ1-5
DNA: TGTGCCAGCAGCCAGACAGGGCTCGGCAGCAATCAGCCCCAGCATTTT
CDR3: CASSQTGLGSNQPQHF

D: -
V: TRBV5-1
size: few
J: TRBJ1-1
DNA: TGCGCCAGCAGCCGGGGGGGATCCGGGGACACTGAAGCTTTCTTT
CDR3: CASSRGGSGDTEAFF

D: TRBD1
V: TRBV6-1
size: -
J: TRBJ2-3
DNA: TGTGCCAGCAGGGACAGGGCGGCTTTTGAAGATACGCAGTATTTT
CDR3: CASRDRAAFEDTQYF

D: TRBD2
V: TRBV12-3/TRBV12-4
size: -
J: TRBJ2-5
DNA: TGTGCCAGCAGTTCAACGCGGGGGGAGCAGTACTTC
CDR3: CASSSTRGEQYF

D: -
V: TRBV12-3/TRBV12-4
size: many
J: TRBJ1-1
DNA: TGTGCCAGCAGTTCTGCTCCGGGCACTGAAGCTTTCTTT
CDR3: CASSSAPGTEAFF

D: -
V: TRBV7-3
size: few
J: TRBJ2-3
DNA: TGTGCCAGCAGGGGTGGGAGTCTGCCCACAGATACGCAGTATTTT
CDR3: CASRGGSLPTDTQYF

D: TRBD2
V: TRBV27
size: many
J: TRBJ2-3
DNA: TGTGCCAGCAGTTTGGCTAGCGGGAGTGCAGATACGCAGTATTTT
CDR3: CASSLASGSADTQYF

D: TRBD1
V: TRBV5-4
size: few
J: TRBJ1-4
DNA: TGTGCCAGCAGCATGCGGGGACAGGGTCGTGAAAAACTGTTTTTT
CDR3: CASSMRGQGREKLFF

D: -
V: TRBV28
size: many
J: TRBJ2-3
DNA: TGTGCCAGCAGTTTACTAGAACGTTCAGATACGCAGTATTTT
CDR3: CASSLLERSDTQYF

D: -
V: TRBV5-5
size: many
J: TRBJ1-2
DNA: TGTGCCAGCAGCCTGGGTCCCGGACTTCTAAACTATGGCTACACCTTC
CDR3: CASSLGPGLLNYGYTF

D: -
V: TRBV27
size: many
J: TRBJ2-1
DNA: TGTGCCAGCAGTTTTAACGGGGGTGGGAATGAGCAGTTCTTC
CDR3: CASSFNGGGNEQFF

D: -
V: TRBV11-2
size: many
J: TRBJ1-1
DNA: TGTGCCAGCAGCTTAGATCCCCCGCCGCCGGGACGGAGAAACACTGAAGCTTTCTTT
CDR3: CASSLDPPPPGRRNTEAFF

D: -
V: TRBV4-1
size: few
J: TRBJ2-3
DNA: TGCGCCAGCAGCCAAGATTATCCGGAGGGCACAGATACGCAGTATTTT
CDR3: CASSQDYPEGTDTQYF

D: -
V: TRBV7-2
size: many
J: TRBJ2-1
DNA: TGTGCCAGCAGCGTGGACAGCAGATTCTACAATGAGCAGTTCTTC
CDR3: CASSVDSRFYNEQFF

D: TRBD1
V: TRBV7-2
size: many
J: TRBJ2-5
DNA: TGTGCCAGCAGCGATGGGGGACAGTTTGGGGAGACCCAGTACTTC
CDR3: CASSDGGQFGETQYF

D: TRBD1
V: TRBV29-1
size: -
J: TRBJ2-4
DNA: TGCAGCGTAGGGGACAGGGGGACTAACATTCAGTACTTC
CDR3: CSVGDRGTNIQYF

D: -
V: TRBV28
size: many
J: TRBJ2-1
DNA: TGTGCCAGCAGCAACCTAAACTCCATGGTAAGGGGTGAGCAGTTCTTC
CDR3: CASSNLNSMVRGEQFF

D: TRBD1
V: TRBV5-1
size: many
J: TRBJ2-1
DNA: TGCGCCAGCAGCTTGCGAGGGACAGGGGACATCAATGAGCAGTTCTTC
CDR3: CASSLRGTGDINEQFF

D: TRBD2
V: TRBV30
size: -
J: TRBJ2-7
DNA: TGTGCCTGGATTCTAGCGGGAGCCTACGAGCAGTACTTC
CDR3: CAWILAGAYEQYF

D: -
V: TRBV3-1
size: many
J: TRBJ1-2
DNA: TGTGCCAGCAGCCTATCCTCGACAGGTGCGAGGGGCTACACCTTC
CDR3: CASSLSSTGARGYTF

D: TRBD2
V: TRBV5-1
size: few
J: TRBJ2-2
DNA: TGCGCCAGCAGCTTAGCGGGACTAGCGGGAGGCGCCGGGGAGCTGTTTTTT
CDR3: CASSLAGLAGGAGELFF